The 7 T cell receptor beta chains below were found in one sample sequenced in a study of PD-L1 blockade in urothelial cancer. Generated by immunoSEQ multiplex PCR, the TCRdb table keeps only in-frame clones and is missing some. The top ten clones hold 3.2% of a sample with over 40,000 clones, roughly 82% of them seen once. Source: PBMCs, taken around atezolizumab (anti-PD-L1) treatment. The receptors derive from a man between 65 and 85 years old with urothelial cancer.

This chain joins TRBV30 and TRBJ1-2; no definite D call. This CDR3 is built from 12 residues. From germline, CDR1 is GTSNPN and CDR2 SVGIG (reference sequence). Trimming took off 2 bases at V and 2 bases at J, with 6 bases between the two ends. CDR3 residues: CAWSSGNYGYTF. CDR3 coding DNA: TGTGCCTGGAGTAGCGGCAACTATGGCTACACCTTC.

This clone was seen a few times. This rearrangement joins TRBV30 to TRBJ1-2, with 11 bases fitting TRBD1. V dropped 4 bases and J dropped 7; count of bases not matched to a gene: 14. This CDR3 comprises 16 residues. Germline V gene data show CDR1 as GTSNPN and CDR2 as SVGIG (reference sequence). The CDR3: CAWTSPGTGGFGGYTF. As DNA, the CDR3 is TGTGCCTGGACCTCACCTGGGACAGGGGGATTCGGTGGCTACACCTTC. Full variable domain (rest looked up from reference TRBV30 and TRBJ1-2): SQTIHQWPATLVQPVGSPLSLECTVEGTSNPNLYWYRQAAGRGLQLLFYSVGIGQISSEVPQNLSASRPQDRQFILSSKKLLLSDSGFYLCAWTSPGTGGFGGYTFGSGTRLTVV.

The chain combines TRBV11-2 with TRBJ2-7; 8 bases are shared with TRBD2. The ends lost 5 bases at V and 1 base at J; junction bases unmatched: 7. Germline CDR1 reads SGHAT; CDR2 reads FQNNGV. There are 15 residues in the CDR3. CDR3: CASSPLADSSYEQYF. For the CDR3, the DNA is TGTGCCAGCAGCCCACTAGCGGATTCTTCCTACGAGCAGTACTTC.

The chain combines TRBV7-2 with TRBJ2-1; 7 nucleotides agree with TRBD1. Germline trimming cut 2 bases from V and 0 bases from J; bases unmatched to any gene: 7. Looked up from germline, CDR1 is SGHTA and CDR2 is FQGNSA. The CDR3 spans 17 residues. The CDR3 loop reads CASSLLIRTGSYNEQFF. The CDR3 nucleotides read TGTGCCAGCAGCTTACTCATTAGGACAGGCTCCTACAATGAGCAGTTCTTC.

V gene TRBV27 combines with J gene TRBJ2-7, with 8 positions matching TRBD2. CDR1 MNHEY and CDR2 SMNVEV come from the germline V gene (reference sequence). The trim removed 6 bases at V and 0 bases at J, leaving 4 bases unmatched. The CDR3 loop spans 14 amino acids. For the CDR3, the DNA is TGTGCCAGCAGCAACGGGAGGGCCTCCTACGAGCAGTACTTC. It encodes CASSNGRASYEQYF.

This chain links TRBV19 with TRBJ2-1, with TRBD2 identical over 7 bases. Germline V gene lookup returns CDR1 LNHDA and CDR2 SQIVND (reference sequence). The CDR3 sequence is 12 residues long. V trimming: 7 bases; J trimming: 8 bases; junction bases outside the gene matches: 5. The CDR3 protein is CASTQRDHEQFF. In nucleotides, the CDR3 is TGTGCCAGTACTCAGCGGGATCATGAGCAGTTCTTC.

This clone was seen once. J is TRBJ2-1 and V is TRBV19; D is possibly TRBD2 (6 bases). The germline CDR1 and CDR2 sequences are LNHDA and SQIVND (reference sequence). Trimming removed 5 bases from V and 2 bases from J, with 22 bases in between. CDR3 length: 18 amino acids. Written as DNA, the CDR3 is TGTGCCAGTAGTCTTATCATGGTAGCGGATTATACCTACAATGAGCAGTTCTTC. Its translation is CASSLIMVADYTYNEQFF. The variable domain in full, with the rest retrieved from reference TRBV19 and TRBJ2-1, is DGGITQSPKYLFRKEGQNVTLSCEQNLNHDAMYWYRQDPGQGLRLIYYSQIVNDFQKGDIAEGYSVSREKKESFPLTVTSAQKNPTAFYLCASSLIMVADYTYNEQFFGPGTRLTVL.